The rows below give T cell receptor beta chains drawn from one sample of a study of control samples from healthy donors and cancer patients. Generated by immunoSEQ multiplex PCR, the TCRdb table keeps only in-frame clones and is missing some. This repertoire shows 120,000 or so clones, about nine tenths found once; its top ten account for 7% to 10%. Sequenced input: blood. The receptors come from a man aged 35 to 55 in good health. CDR3s include the opening cysteine and the closing phenylalanine or tryptophan. The D gene is left open where the match is weak. Rows give clone size only sometimes, using once, few, many, or a class for an expanded clone.

j_call,d_call,clone_size,v_call,cdr3_nt,cdr3_aa
TRBJ2-5,TRBD2,NA,TRBV7-7,TGTGCCAGCAGCTTAGCGGGGGGGTACCAAGAGACCCAGTACTTC,CASSLAGGYQETQYF
TRBJ2-3,NA,NA,TRBV18,TGTGCCAGCTCACCGACCCTTACTAGCACAGATACGCAGTATTTT,CASSPTLTSTDTQYF
TRBJ1-2,TRBD1,NA,TRBV6-2/TRBV6-3,TGTGCCAGCAGTTACAGGGACAGGGAAGGCTACACCTTC,CASSYRDREGYTF
TRBJ2-6,NA,NA,TRBV11-2,TGTGCCAGCAGCTTAGACCTCTCTGGGGCCAACGTCCTGACTTTC,CASSLDLSGANVLTF
TRBJ2-1,TRBD2,NA,TRBV10-3,TGTGCCTCATTAGCGGGGGGAGAGCAGTTCTTC,CASLAGGEQFF
TRBJ2-5,NA,NA,TRBV5-1,TGCGCCAGCTCGTCTAAGGGGCTCCAAGAGACCCAGTACTTC,CASSSKGLQETQYF
TRBJ1-2,NA,NA,TRBV19,TGTGCCAGTAGTATGGCCGGACGACAGGTTTATGGCTACACCTTC,CASSMAGRQVYGYTF
TRBJ2-3,TRBD1,NA,TRBV14,TGTGCCAGCAGCCAAGTAGGGACAGGGGGCAAAGATACGCAGTATTTT,CASSQVGTGGKDTQYF
TRBJ2-1,TRBD2,NA,TRBV7-2,TGTGCCAGCAGCCTAACTAGCGGGGCCTTAGGAGTCGAGCAGTTCTTC,CASSLTSGALGVEQFF
TRBJ1-2,NA,NA,TRBV10-2,TGCGCCACCTCCCGGTTCGTGGGGGACTATGGCTACACCTTC,CATSRFVGDYGYTF
TRBJ1-1,NA,few,TRBV25-1,TGTGCCAGCAGTGAAACCCCACCGAACACTGAAGCTTTCTTT,CASSETPPNTEAFF
TRBJ2-7,NA,NA,TRBV7-2,TGTGCCAGCAGCTTAGCGCGCAGTATCTCCTACGAGCAGTACTTC,CASSLARSISYEQYF
TRBJ1-5,NA,NA,TRBV12-3/TRBV12-4,TGTGCCAGCAGTTTCGAGGTTTATCAGCCCCAGCATTTT,CASSFEVYQPQHF
TRBJ1-1,NA,once,TRBV25-1,TGTGCCACGACCCAGGGTCGGTCCTGGAACACTGAAGCTTTCTTT,CATTQGRSWNTEAFF
TRBJ1-1,TRBD1,NA,TRBV25-1,TGTGCCAGCAGGAAGACAGGGGGGGACACTGAAGCTTTCTTT,CASRKTGGDTEAFF
TRBJ1-3,NA,NA,TRBV6-5,TGTGCCAGCAGTTACTCAGGGGGAAGCTCTGGAAACACCATATATTTT,CASSYSGGSSGNTIYF
TRBJ1-4,NA,once,TRBV5-1,TGCGCCAGCAGCTTCGGATCGTATGAAAAACTGTTTTTT,CASSFGSYEKLFF
TRBJ2-3,NA,NA,TRBV24-1,TGTGCCACCAGTGATTTGACGAGGGGGGCGGGGGCAGATACGCAGTATTTT,CATSDLTRGAGADTQYF
TRBJ1-5,NA,few,TRBV18,TGTGCCAGCTCAGGGGGCCGATTGGAGGCACCAGTGCATTTT,CASSGGRLEAPVHF
TRBJ2-5,NA,once,TRBV11-3,TGTGCCAGCAGCTTAGAGGCAGGGAACCAAGAGACCCAGTACTTC,CASSLEAGNQETQYF
TRBJ1-2,NA,NA,TRBV19,TGTGCCAGTGGGACGGGGGGAAACTATGGCTACACCTTC,CASGTGGNYGYTF
TRBJ1-1,TRBD1,NA,TRBV10-1,TGCGCCAGCAGCAGGGGGCTGAACACTGAAGCTTTCTTT,CASSRGLNTEAFF
TRBJ1-5,NA,NA,TRBV6-6,TGTGCCAGCAGTTCAAATCAGCCCCAGCATTTT,CASSSNQPQHF
TRBJ2-5,TRBD2,NA,TRBV6-5,TGTGCCAGCAATAGGTTAGCGGGGGATCGAGAGACTCAGTACTTC,CASNRLAGDRETQYF
TRBJ2-1,NA,NA,TRBV18,TGTGCCAGCTCACCGCCGGAGGGCACTGAGCAGTTCTTC,CASSPPEGTEQFF
TRBJ1-3,TRBD1,few,TRBV6-5,TGTGCCAGCGGGCAGGGGGCGCCAGGAAACACCATATATTTT,CASGQGAPGNTIYF
TRBJ1-2,NA,NA,TRBV19,TGTGCCAGTAGTATAGGGGGCGACTATGGCTACACCTTC,CASSIGGDYGYTF
TRBJ1-2,NA,NA,TRBV29-1,TGCAGCGTTGTTTGGGGTGCCCTCGGCTACACCTTC,CSVVWGALGYTF
TRBJ1-5,NA,NA,TRBV9,TGTGCCAGCAGCGAAGGTCTTTATCAGCCCCAGCATTTT,CASSEGLYQPQHF
TRBJ2-7,NA,NA,TRBV10-3,TGTGCCATCAGTGAAGGGGTTCGGTACGAGCAGTACTTC,CAISEGVRYEQYF
TRBJ2-7,NA,NA,TRBV21-1,TGTGCCAGCATGGGGGACAGGCTCTACGAGCAGTACTTC,CASMGDRLYEQYF
TRBJ1-4,TRBD1,NA,TRBV5-1,TGCGCCAGCAGCGCCGGGACAGTTAATGAAAAACTGTTTTTT,CASSAGTVNEKLFF
TRBJ1-5,TRBD1,NA,TRBV23-1,TGCGCCAGCAGTCCCCAGGGGGCAAGGAATCAGCCCCAGCATTTT,CASSPQGARNQPQHF
TRBJ1-5,NA,NA,TRBV6-4,TGTGCCAGCAGCGAAGGACAGACCAATCAGCCCCAGCATTTT,CASSEGQTNQPQHF
TRBJ1-2,NA,once,TRBV9,TGTGCCAGCAGCGTAGATTCGGGTTCCTATGGCTACACCTTC,CASSVDSGSYGYTF
TRBJ2-1,NA,NA,TRBV14,TGTGCCAGCAACCCACTTGGGACGTTCAGGGATGAGCAGTTCTTC,CASNPLGTFRDEQFF
TRBJ2-1,TRBD2,NA,TRBV24-1,TGTGCCACCAGTGACCCAGCGGGGGTGAGGAATGAGCAGTTCTTC,CATSDPAGVRNEQFF
TRBJ1-5,TRBD1,NA,TRBV6-6,TGTGCCAGCAGTTACCTGGACAGGGCCAATCAGCCCCAGCATTTT,CASSYLDRANQPQHF
TRBJ2-7,TRBD2,NA,TRBV11-3,TGTGCCAGCAGCTTAGGGCCTAGCGGGGGCTACGAGCAGTACTTC,CASSLGPSGGYEQYF
TRBJ2-1,NA,NA,TRBV6-5,TGTGCCAGCAGCTGGGGGGCCGCCGGTCAGTATGAGCAGTTCTTC,CASSWGAAGQYEQFF
TRBJ2-3,TRBD2,NA,TRBV5-1,TGCGCCAGCAGCTTGGGCGGGGGTTACACAGATACGCAGTATTTT,CASSLGGGYTDTQYF
TRBJ2-7,NA,NA,TRBV19,TGTGCCAGTAGTATTTCTGGGGACGACTACGAGCAGTACTTC,CASSISGDDYEQYF
TRBJ1-6,NA,NA,TRBV3-1/TRBV3-2,TGTGCCAGCAGCCAGGGACTTCTGAGCTCCTATAATTCACCCCTCCACTTT,CASSQGLLSSYNSPLHF